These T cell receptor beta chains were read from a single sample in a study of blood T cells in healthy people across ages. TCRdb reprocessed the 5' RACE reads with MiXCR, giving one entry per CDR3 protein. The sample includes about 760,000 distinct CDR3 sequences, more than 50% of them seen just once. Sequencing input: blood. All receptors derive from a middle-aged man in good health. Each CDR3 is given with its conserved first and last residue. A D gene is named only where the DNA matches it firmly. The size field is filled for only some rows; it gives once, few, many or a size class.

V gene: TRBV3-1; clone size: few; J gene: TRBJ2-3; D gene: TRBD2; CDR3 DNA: TGTGCCAGCAGCCCCCTCGGGTCGGGACTAGCAGATACGCAGTATTTT; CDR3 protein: CASSPLGSGLADTQYF
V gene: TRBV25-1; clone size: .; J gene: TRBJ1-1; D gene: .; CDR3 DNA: TGTGCCAGCAGTCTCGTCTCGCGAGCTTTCTTT; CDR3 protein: CASSLVSRAFF
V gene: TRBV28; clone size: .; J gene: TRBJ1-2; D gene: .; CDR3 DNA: TGTGCCAGCAGTTCCCCCAGAGAAGCTTGGTATGGCTACACCTTC; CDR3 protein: CASSSPREAWYGYTF
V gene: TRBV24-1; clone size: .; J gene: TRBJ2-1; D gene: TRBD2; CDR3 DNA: TGTGCCACCAGTGCTAGCGGGAGGGCCTACAATGAGCAGTTCTTC; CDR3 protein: CATSASGRAYNEQFF
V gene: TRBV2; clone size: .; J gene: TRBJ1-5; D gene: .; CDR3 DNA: TGTGCCAGCAGTGAATTACCAAAGAATCAGCCCCAGCATTTT; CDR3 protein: CASSELPKNQPQHF
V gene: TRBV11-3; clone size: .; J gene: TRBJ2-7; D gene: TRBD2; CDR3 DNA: TGTGCCAGCACCTCTATACTAGCGGGAGGATCCTACGAGCAGTACTTC; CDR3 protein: CASTSILAGGSYEQYF
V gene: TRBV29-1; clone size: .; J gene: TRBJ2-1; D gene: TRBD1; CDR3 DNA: TGCAGCGTTGAATTGTGGGACAGGGTGGGGAATGAGCAGTTCTTC; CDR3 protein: CSVELWDRVGNEQFF
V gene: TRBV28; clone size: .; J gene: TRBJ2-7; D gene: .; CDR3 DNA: TGTGCCACCGGTCGGATGGTCTCCTACGAGCAGTACTTC; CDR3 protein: CATGRMVSYEQYF
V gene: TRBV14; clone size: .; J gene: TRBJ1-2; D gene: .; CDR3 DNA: TGTGCCAGCAGCCATCCCTGGGGGGAGGGAGACTACACCTTC; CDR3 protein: CASSHPWGEGDYTF
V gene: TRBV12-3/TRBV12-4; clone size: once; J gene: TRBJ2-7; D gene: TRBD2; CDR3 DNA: TGTGCCAGCAGCAGAGCGGGGGCCGTTGAGCAGTACTTC; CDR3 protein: CASSRAGAVEQYF
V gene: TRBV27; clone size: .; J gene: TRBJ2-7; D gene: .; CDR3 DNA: TGTGCCAGTACTAGGGGGGCGACCTACGAGCAGTACTTC; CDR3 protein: CASTRGATYEQYF
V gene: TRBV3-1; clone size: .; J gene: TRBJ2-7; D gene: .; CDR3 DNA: TGTGCCAGCAGCCAAGACCCAGGACAAATCTCCTACGAGCAGTACTTC; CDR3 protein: CASSQDPGQISYEQYF
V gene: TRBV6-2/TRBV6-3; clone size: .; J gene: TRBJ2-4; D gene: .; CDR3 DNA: TGTGCCAGCAGTTACACCTCAACAGTGGACATCTCGGGGAACATTCAGTACTTC; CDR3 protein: CASSYTSTVDISGNIQYF